The 30 T cell receptor beta chains presented below share a single source sample, sequenced in a study of cytomegalovirus exposure and HLA in healthy donors. This PCR relied on a set of 60 Vbeta primers and 13 Jbeta primers. Repertoires were generated with immunoSEQ multiplex PCR, while TCRdb's copy carries only in-frame clones and drops some. The data show approximately 160,000 clones, 80% seen once. Sequencing input: PBMCs. The receptors stem from a woman in her forties or fifties in good health and CMV-seropositive.

CDR3 loop: CASSSGSTDTQYF. In nucleotides, the CDR3 is TGTGCCAGCAGTAGCGGGAGCACAGATACGCAGTATTTT. The J gene is TRBJ2-3, the V gene TRBV6-4; TRBD2 might be the D (6 bases). Germline assignment: CDR1 MRHNA and CDR2 SNTAGT. The CDR3 sequence is 13 residues long. Trimming pared 5 bases from V and 0 bases from J, leaving 6 bases between.

The chain couples TRBV7-2 to TRBJ2-7; no clear D. CDR1 SGHTA and CDR2 FQGNSA come from the germline V gene. The V end was cut by 0 bases, the J end by 3 bases, with 9 bases between. The CDR3 is made up of 14 amino acids. The CDR3 is CASSLALRSYEQYF. CDR3 sequence (DNA): TGTGCCAGCAGCTTAGCGCTTCGGAGCTACGAGCAGTACTTC.

This clone was observed a handful of times. The rearrangement uses TRBV7-2 and TRBJ2-2, with 11 bases that match TRBD2. J gave up 2 bases and V 11 bases, and 10 bases lay outside the gene matches. Germline CDR1 reads SGHTA; CDR2 reads FQGNSA. The CDR3 extends over 16 amino acids. CDR3 nucleotide sequence: TGTGCCCACGAAGGGCTAGCGGGGGGCAACACCGGGGAGCTGTTTTTT. It codes for CAHEGLAGGNTGELFF.

The chain combines TRBV5-1 with TRBJ1-2; no definite D call. The CDR3 loop spans 15 amino acids. Trimming left V 0 bases short and J 5 bases short, with 14 bases between. Germline lookup yields CDR1 SGHRS and CDR2 YFSETQ. CDR3: CASSLDQTTQYGYTF. The CDR3 nucleotides read TGCGCCAGCAGCTTGGACCAGACTACCCAGTATGGCTACACCTTC.

This chain links TRBV4-1 with TRBJ1-4, with no clear D. Trimming cost V 0 bases and J 3 bases, with 11 bases left between them. This CDR3 is built from 16 residues. Germline CDR1 and CDR2: MGHRA and YSYEKL. The CDR3 sequence is CASSQDPRRANEKLFF. The CDR3 DNA is TGCGCCAGCAGCCAAGATCCCAGGAGGGCTAATGAAAAACTGTTTTTT.

The rearrangement uses TRBV14 and TRBJ1-2; 7 bases are shared with TRBD1. CDR1 and CDR2 (germline): SGHDN, FVKESK. The trim removed 4 bases at V and 5 bases at J, leaving 4 bases unmatched. The CDR3 has 13 residues. The CDR3 sequence: CASSRQGEYGYTF. CDR3 DNA: TGTGCCAGCAGCCGACAGGGTGAATATGGCTACACCTTC.

This clone has only one observation. The gene calls are TRBV6-5 and TRBJ2-5; TRBD2 might be the D (5 bases). Germline V gene sequence: CDR1 MNHEY, CDR2 SVGAGI. The length of the CDR3 is 16 residues. Trimming took 2 bases from V and 5 from J, leaving 18 bases between them. The CDR3 protein is CASSYSAGSIAETQYF. The CDR3 DNA is TGTGCCAGCAGTTACAGCGCCGGGTCGATAGCGGAGACCCAGTACTTC.

The chain combines TRBV28 with TRBJ1-5, with a tentative D call TRBD1 (5 bases). The CDR3 sequence is 14 residues long. CDR1 and CDR2 from the germline V gene are MDHEN and SYDVKM. Deletions cut 4 bases from V and 5 bases from J, with 12 bases between. The CDR3 nucleotides read TGTGCCAGCAGTTCGACAGCAGATTATCAGCCCCAGCATTTT. Its translation is CASSSTADYQPQHF.

This rearrangement joins TRBV13 to TRBJ2-1, with 7 bases lining up with TRBD2. CDR3 size: 16 residues. The germline CDR1 and CDR2 sequences are PRHDT and FYEKMQ (reference sequence). V was clipped by 6 bases and J by 1 base; unmatched bases: 9. Written as DNA, the CDR3 is TGTGCCAGCAGGAGTGGTGGCGGGGGTTCCTACAATGAGCAGTTCTTC. Its translation is CASRSGGGGSYNEQFF.

The chain combines TRBV28 with TRBJ1-1; D remains ambiguous. The V and J ends lost 4 bases and 1 base respectively, with 4 bases between them. The CDR3 length is 12 residues. Per the germline V gene, CDR1 is MDHEN and CDR2 is SYDVKM. CDR3 protein: CASSSGNTEAFF. The CDR3 DNA reads as TGTGCCAGCAGTTCAGGGAACACTGAAGCTTTCTTT.

This clone was observed a few times. J is TRBJ1-2 and V is TRBV10-3; TRBD1 aligns across 8 bases. Per the germline V gene, CDR1 is ENHRY and CDR2 is SYGVKD. Trimming at V came to 7 bases and at J to 4 bases, leaving 5 bases not matched to a gene. This CDR3 has 13 amino acids. The CDR3 region is CAITSGGTYGYTF. Written as DNA, the CDR3 is TGTGCCATCACATCAGGGGGCACCTATGGCTACACCTTC.

The rearrangement uses TRBV29-1 and TRBJ1-2; the D gene is possibly TRBD1 (6 bases). The CDR3 contains 12 residues. The germline V gene encodes CDR1 SQVTM and CDR2 ANQGSEA. Trimming took off 8 bases at V and 7 bases at J, with 17 bases between the two ends. CDR3 region: CSFRGGSGGYTF. The DNA for the CDR3 is TGCAGCTTTCGGGGGGGCTCTGGTGGCTACACCTTC.

This rearrangement joins TRBV27 to TRBJ1-2; D is uncertain. Per the germline V gene, CDR1 is MNHEY and CDR2 is SMNVEV (reference sequence). Trimming cost V 6 bases and J 8 bases, with 13 bases left between them. The CDR3 totals 12 residues. The CDR3 nucleotides are TGTGCCAGCAGGTTCGGGGAGGGAGGCTACACCTTC. Translated: CASRFGEGGYTF.

This clone was seen more than once but under ten times. The chain carries TRBV6-6 and TRBJ1-5; 11 nucleotides agree with TRBD1. The CDR3 contains 16 residues. J lost 5 bases, V lost 2 bases, and 5 bases had no gene match. Germline V CDR1 and CDR2: MNHNY, SVGAGI (reference sequence). For the CDR3, the DNA is TGTGCCAGCAGTTACCGGGGACAGGGGGGGGATCAGCCCCAGCATTTT. This gives the protein CASSYRGQGGDQPQHF.

The chain has TRBV5-1 and TRBJ1-1; D is ambiguous. The germline V gene encodes CDR1 SGHRS and CDR2 YFSETQ. This CDR3 has 12 residues. V was pared by 4 bases and J by 4 bases, with 8 bases between. CDR3 coding DNA: TGCGCCAGCAGCCGGGTGGGCACTGAAGCTTTCTTT. This translates into CASSRVGTEAFF.

The rearrangement links TRBV9 to TRBJ2-2; 7 bases fit TRBD2. The CDR3 runs 18 residues. CDR1 and CDR2 (germline): SGDLS, YYNGEE. J was trimmed by 6 bases and V by 0 bases; bases with no gene match: 14. The CDR3 nucleotides read TGTGCCAGCAGCGTAGCGGACCACTCCGCGGGAGTCTCCGGGGAGCTGTTTTTT. It specifies CASSVADHSAGVSGELFF.

The chain uses TRBV10-3 and TRBJ1-1; 7 bases align to TRBD1. Germline V gene lookup returns CDR1 ENHRY and CDR2 SYGVKD. J gave up 1 base and V 6 bases, and 11 bases lay outside the gene matches. This CDR3 is 16 amino acids long. CDR3 sequence reads: CAIRVGTGVKNTEAFF. CDR3 bases: TGTGCCATCAGAGTGGGTACAGGGGTGAAGAACACTGAAGCTTTCTTT.

The V and J genes are TRBV29-1 and TRBJ2-5; 9 positions match TRBD2. Germline V gives CDR1 SQVTM, CDR2 ANQGSEA. The V segment lost 7 bases and the J segment 5 bases; nucleotides outside the gene matches: 11. The CDR3 loop spans 14 amino acids. CDR3 bases: TGCAGCGGACGCCGCGGGGGGGCTTTGGAGACCCAGTACTTC. Translation: CSGRRGGALETQYF.

A few counts support this clone. One junction end does not reproduce the germline sequence, and a read error may be involved. The chain recombines TRBV25-1 with TRBJ2-7; D is unclear. Germline CDR1 is MGHDK and CDR2 is SYGVNS. This CDR3 contains 11 residues. The CDR3 nucleotides are TGTGCCAGCAGTGGGGTAGCAAGAGGTCTCTTC. Amino acid sequence: CASSGVARGLF.

The chain uses TRBV27 and TRBJ2-5; 11 positions match TRBD2. CDR3 length: 14 residues. After removal of 4 bases from V and 5 bases from J, the junction contained 3 bases not matched to a gene. CDR1 is MNHEY, CDR2 SMNVEV, per germline (reference sequence). CDR3 DNA sequence: TGTGCCAGCAGTTCGAGGACTAGCGGGGAGACCCAGTACTTC. Amino acid sequence: CASSSRTSGETQYF.

This chain joins TRBV28 and TRBJ1-1; D unresolved. This CDR3 region has 15 residues. The germline gives CDR1 MDHEN, CDR2 SYDVKM. V shed 3 bases and J shed 1 base, with 12 bases lying between them. The CDR3 DNA is TGTGCCAGCAGTTTTTCATCTAGGAGGAACACTGAAGCTTTCTTT. Its protein product is CASSFSSRRNTEAFF.

The gene calls are TRBV18 and TRBJ2-7, with 13 bases aligning to TRBD2. The germline CDR1 and CDR2 sequences are KGHSH and LQKENI. This CDR3 is built from 14 residues. V dropped 6 bases and J dropped 5; count of bases not matched to a gene: 4. The CDR3 is CASSRTSGSDEQYF. The CDR3 coding sequence is TGTGCCAGCTCTCGGACTAGCGGGAGTGACGAGCAGTACTTC.

The rearrangement joins TRBV7-3 to TRBJ2-7; D uncertain. Per germline, CDR1 SGHTA and CDR2 FQGTGA. V lost 5 bases, J lost 0 bases, and 11 bases lay in between. The CDR3 is 14 residues long. CDR3 loop: CASSPEPGSYEQYF. CDR3 bases: TGTGCCAGCAGCCCGGAGCCCGGCTCCTACGAGCAGTACTTC.

The V gene is TRBV11-2, the J gene TRBJ2-2, with 8 bases fitting TRBD1. V gave up 5 bases and J gave up 1 base; unmatched junction bases: 6. From germline, CDR1 is SGHAT and CDR2 FQNNGV. CDR3 length: 16 amino acids. The CDR3 DNA reads as TGTGCCAGCAGCCTCCGGACAGGGAAGAACACCGGGGAGCTGTTTTTT. It yields the protein CASSLRTGKNTGELFF.

The chain is built from TRBV6-5 and TRBJ2-1; 9 bases match TRBD1. The V gene's germline CDR1 is MNHEY and CDR2 SVGAGI. The junction had 11 bases not matched to a gene; V was cut back by 3 bases and J by 8 bases. The CDR3 runs to 16 residues. CDR3 loop: CASSYPSGTGPHEQFF. CDR3 nucleotides: TGTGCCAGCAGTTATCCATCCGGGACAGGGCCCCATGAGCAGTTCTTC.

This chain connects TRBV4-3 to TRBJ1-1; D perhaps matches TRBD1 (6 bases). Trimming pared 4 bases from V and 1 base from J, leaving 13 bases between. There are 15 residues in the CDR3. The V gene's germline CDR1 is LGHNA and CDR2 YSLEER. The CDR3 DNA reads as TGCGCCAGCAGCCCGTCGGGGGGCGCGAACACTGAAGCTTTCTTT. Protein: CASSPSGGANTEAFF.

This chain joins TRBV7-2 and TRBJ2-1; D is ambiguous. The V end was cut by 5 bases, the J end by 9 bases, with 17 bases between. The CDR3 has 14 residues. Germline V CDR1 and CDR2: SGHTA, FQGNSA. The CDR3 bases are TGTGCCAGCAGCCTCCAAACGAGTTCGTCTGAGCAGTTCTTC. Its translation: CASSLQTSSSEQFF.

This clone has only a few counts. The gene calls are TRBV6-6 and TRBJ2-3, with D perhaps matching TRBD2 (5 bases). V gave up 7 bases and J gave up 1 base, with 9 bases separating them. This CDR3 contains 13 residues. The germline V gene encodes CDR1 MNHNY and CDR2 SVGAGI (reference sequence). CDR3 loop: CASIKEGTDTQYF. The DNA for the CDR3 is TGTGCCAGCATCAAGGAGGGCACAGATACGCAGTATTTT.

The chain is built from TRBV7-9 and TRBJ1-4, with a weak D call TRBD1 (5 bases). V was cut by 3 bases and J by 5 bases, with 22 bases left in between. The length of the CDR3 is 18 residues. Germline V gene lookup returns CDR1 SEHNR and CDR2 FQNEAQ (reference sequence). CDR3: CASSFFVNFEAGNEKLFF. The CDR3 nucleotides read TGTGCCAGCAGCTTTTTTGTGAACTTCGAGGCAGGGAATGAAAAACTGTTTTTT.

The gene calls are TRBV9 and TRBJ2-7, with TRBD2 matching 11 bases. Per the germline V gene, CDR1 is SGDLS and CDR2 is YYNGEE. Trimming took 0 bases from V and 0 from J; bases not matched to a gene: 5. The CDR3 extends over 17 amino acids. The CDR3 protein is CASSVGTSGHSSYEQYF. Here the CDR3 DNA reads TGTGCCAGCAGCGTAGGGACTAGCGGGCATAGCTCCTACGAGCAGTACTTC.